The sequence of this T cell receptor beta chain was determined in a study of CD8+CD57+ T cells in acquired aplastic anemia. Study-level information: CD4+ and CD8+ cells, once sorted, gave DNA averaging roughly 3.2 ug.

TCR beta VDJ combinations and CDR3 sequences were profiled from genomic DNA. TCRdb reanalysed the reads using MiXCR and keeps one entry per CDR3 protein. The sample contains hundreds of thousands of distinct CDR3 sequences, 55% to 60% of which appear only once. As concerns this clonotype: Its specificity is not known.

The V and J ends lost 2 bases and 8 bases respectively, with 10 bases between them. The CDR3 runs to 13 residues. Looked up from germline, CDR1 is SGHVS and CDR2 is FNYEAQ. Findings and limits, study-wide: Comparison of patients with controls identified around 31 shared CD8+ CDR3 sequences. For CD8+ Simpson's diversity, patients and controls showed no significant difference.

Sequencing was carried out using sorted CD4+, CD8+, or CD8+CD57+ T cells (not recorded which) from PBMCs. The chain joins TRBV7-6 to TRBJ2-1; D might be TRBD2 (5 bases). This sequence originates from a human donor with severe aplastic anemia or a healthy control (not recorded which). In DNA form, the CDR3 reads TGTGCCAGCAGCTTATCACTAGTTCATGAGCAGTTCTTC. Its translation is CASSLSLVHEQFF.